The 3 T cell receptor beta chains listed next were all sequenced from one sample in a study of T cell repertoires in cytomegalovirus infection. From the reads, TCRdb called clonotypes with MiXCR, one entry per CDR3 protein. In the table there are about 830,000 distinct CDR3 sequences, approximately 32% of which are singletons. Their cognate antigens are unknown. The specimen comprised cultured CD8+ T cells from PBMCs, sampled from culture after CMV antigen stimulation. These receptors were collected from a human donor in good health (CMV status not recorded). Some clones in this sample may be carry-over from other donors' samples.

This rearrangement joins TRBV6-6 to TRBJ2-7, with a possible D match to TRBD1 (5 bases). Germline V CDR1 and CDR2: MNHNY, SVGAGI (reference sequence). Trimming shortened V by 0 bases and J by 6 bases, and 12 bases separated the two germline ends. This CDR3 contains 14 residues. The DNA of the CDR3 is TGTGCCAGCAGTTACTCAGGGCAGGGTGGCGAGCAGTACGTC. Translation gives CASSYSGQGGEQYV.

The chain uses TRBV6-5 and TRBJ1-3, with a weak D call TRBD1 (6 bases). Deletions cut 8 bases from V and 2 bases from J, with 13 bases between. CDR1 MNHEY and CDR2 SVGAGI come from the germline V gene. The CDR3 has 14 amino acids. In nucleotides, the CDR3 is TGTGCCAGCTCCCCAGGGGCGGCTGGAAACACCATATATTTT. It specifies CASSPGAAGNTIYF.

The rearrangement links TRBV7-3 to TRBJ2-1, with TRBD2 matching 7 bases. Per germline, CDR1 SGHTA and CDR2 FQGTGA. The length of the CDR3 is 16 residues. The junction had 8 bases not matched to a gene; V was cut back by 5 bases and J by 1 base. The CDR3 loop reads CASSATGGGSYNEQFF. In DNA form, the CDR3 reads TGTGCCAGCAGCGCTACGGGGGGAGGTTCCTACAATGAGCAGTTCTTC.